Here is one T cell receptor (beta chain) with its context. Per germline, CDR1 SGHAT and CDR2 FQNNGV. The CDR3 runs 16 residues. V was pared by 3 bases and J by 3 bases, with 15 bases between. This specimen belongs to a study of chemoradiotherapy in HPV16-positive cancers. TCRdb keeps only in-frame clones here, not all; method: immunoSEQ multiplex PCR. The sample lists approximately 9,300 clones, 65% to 85% occurring once. This TCR was recovered from a human donor with HPV-associated anogenital cancer. Sequences were derived from blood, sampled from a patient who underwent chemoradiotherapy. The genes are TRBV11-2 and TRBJ2-1; perhaps TRBD1 as D (6 bases). CDR3 loop: CASSFRGSGYYNEQFF. The CDR3 DNA follows: TGTGCCAGCAGCTTTAGGGGGTCGGGTTACTACAATGAGCAGTTCTTC.